This T cell receptor (beta chain) was identified during a study of T-cell reconstitution after alpha-beta-depleted transplantation in children. Study conclusions and caveats: At day 60, the high TCRbeta diversity found in some patients originated from recipient T cells and thymic progenitors that had survived. Among T cells one year after transplant, newly produced cells accounted for most counts and diversity. Reportedly, alpha-beta T cells present about two months post-transplant originated from several hundred expanded clones of graft origin.

Unique molecular identifiers were used in preparing the TCRbeta library. Using its own MiXCR run on the PCR reads, TCRdb lists one record per CDR3 protein. The data hold hundreds of thousands of distinct CDR3 sequences, with roughly 7.8% observed a single time. The germline V gene encodes CDR1 SGHRS and CDR2 YFSETQ. V gave up 0 bases and J gave up 2 bases; unmatched junction bases: 4. The length of the CDR3 is 17 residues. This clonotype was seen many times. Its antigen is not known. The sequenced sample was peripheral blood, obtained 360 days after TCRalphabeta/CD19-depleted stem cell transplant. This sequence was found in a female patient aged 2-9 years who had a stem cell transplant for Fanconi anemia, so the T cells may come from the graft donor. This rearrangement joins TRBV5-1 to TRBJ2-2; 10 nucleotides align to TRBD2. For the CDR3, the DNA is TGCGCCAGCAGCTTGGAAGCGGGGGGGCGAAACACCGGGGAGCTGTTTTTT. Amino acids: CASSLEAGGRNTGELFF. Together with reference TRBV5-1 and TRBJ2-2, the CDR3 gives the full variable domain: KAGVTQTPRYLIKTRGQQVTLSCSPISGHRSVSWYQQTPGQGLQFLFEYFSETQRNKGNFPGRFSGRQFSNSRSEMNVSTLELGDSALYLCASSLEAGGRNTGELFFGEGSRLTVL.